One sample yielded the 32 T cell receptor beta chains listed below, sequenced in a study of CD8 T cells in Susac syndrome. Random hexamers served to reverse transcribe about 0.45 to 1 ug RNA. TCRdb recomputed calls from the immunoSEQ multiplex PCR reads with MiXCR, one row per CDR3 protein. This sample has over 150,000 distinct CDR3 sequences, with 85% to 95% found just once. Source material: CD4+ T cells from PBMCs. These receptors all stem from a human donor with Susac syndrome.

CDR3 loop: CSAIREPGTDTQYF. CDR3 nucleotide sequence: TGCAGTGCTATAAGGGAGCCGGGCACAGATACGCAGTATTTT. The chain carries TRBV20-1 and TRBJ2-3, with a tentative D call TRBD2 (5 bases). Trimming removed 4 bases at V and 1 base at J, with 12 bases between. This CDR3 has 14 amino acids. Germline CDR1 DFQATT, CDR2 SNEGSKA (reference sequence).

This sequence joins TRBV6-5 and TRBJ2-7, with a tentative D call TRBD1 (6 bases). V was clipped by 5 bases and J by 4 bases, with 18 bases between them. Germline V lookup: CDR1 MNHEY, CDR2 SVGAGI. This CDR3 has 15 amino acids. CDR3 sequence: CASSRTELREYEQYF. CDR3 DNA: TGTGCCAGCAGTCGGACAGAACTACGCGAATACGAGCAGTACTTC.

This sequence joins TRBV7-2 and TRBJ2-3; D not resolved. Trimming cost V 2 bases and J 6 bases, with 15 bases left between them. The CDR3 is 15 residues long. Germline V CDR1 and CDR2: SGHTA, FQGNSA. The chain's CDR3 is CASSLRSSGSDTQYF. The CDR3 DNA sequence: TGTGCCAGCAGCTTACGATCTTCTGGATCGGATACGCAGTATTTT. Full variable domain (outside the CDR3, taken from reference TRBV7-2 and TRBJ2-3): GAGVSQSPSNKVTEKGKDVELRCDPISGHTALYWYRQSLGQGLEFLIYFQGNSAPDKSGLPSDRFSAERTGGSVSTLTIQRTQQEDSAVYLCASSLRSSGSDTQYFGPGTRLTVL.

The gene calls are TRBV7-2 and TRBJ2-5; 7 bases agree with TRBD2. This CDR3 is built from 17 residues. Germline V CDR1 and CDR2: SGHTA, FQGNSA. The V and J ends lost 1 base and 7 bases, in that order; junction bases with no gene match: 15. This CDR3 reads CASSLGLGLADLGTQYF. In DNA, the CDR3 is TGTGCCAGCAGCTTAGGATTGGGTCTAGCGGACTTGGGGACCCAGTACTTC. Supplemented by reference TRBV7-2 and TRBJ2-5, the full variable domain reads GAGVSQSPSNKVTEKGKDVELRCDPISGHTALYWYRQSLGQGLEFLIYFQGNSAPDKSGLPSDRFSAERTGGSVSTLTIQRTQQEDSAVYLCASSLGLGLADLGTQYFGPGTRLLVL.

The chain carries TRBV27 and TRBJ2-3; tentative D call: TRBD1 (5 bases). Trimming took off 4 bases at V and 3 bases at J, with 14 bases between the two ends. There are 15 residues in the CDR3. CDR1 is MNHEY, CDR2 SMNVEV, per germline (reference sequence). The CDR3 coding sequence is TGTGCCAGCAGTTCTATCAGGGAAGGAACAGATACGCAGTATTTT. Its translation: CASSSIREGTDTQYF.

This chain joins TRBV12-3 or TRBV12-4 and TRBJ1-2, with no clear D. The CDR3 sequence is 13 residues long. V lost 5 bases and J 4 bases, leaving 11 bases between the germline ends. CDR3 coding DNA: TGTGCCAGCAGTCGTTTCGAGGGCTATGGCTACACCTTC. This gives the protein CASSRFEGYGYTF.

J is TRBJ1-1 and V is TRBV9; D ambiguous. V shed 4 bases and J shed 7 bases, with 17 bases lying between them. The CDR3 contains 14 residues. Germline CDR1 and CDR2: SGDLS and YYNGEE. CDR3 nucleotide sequence: TGTGCCAGCAGCCTCCAGGTCGAACCCGGTGAAGCTTTCTTT. This gives the protein CASSLQVEPGEAFF.

The chain joins TRBV30 to TRBJ1-2, with 8 nucleotides matching TRBD1. CDR3 length: 14 residues. Per germline, CDR1 GTSNPN and CDR2 SVGIG (reference sequence). J was trimmed by 6 bases and V by 3 bases; bases with no gene match: 9. CDR3 residues: CAWRHLGTGHGYTF. CDR3 sequence (DNA): TGTGCCTGGAGGCACCTCGGGACAGGCCATGGCTACACCTTC. The complete variable domain, with remaining parts taken from reference TRBV30 and TRBJ1-2, reads SQTIHQWPATLVQPVGSPLSLECTVEGTSNPNLYWYRQAAGRGLQLLFYSVGIGQISSEVPQNLSASRPQDRQFILSSKKLLLSDSGFYLCAWRHLGTGHGYTFGSGTRLTVV.

The CDR3 DNA sequence: TGCGCCAGCAGCCAAGATCGGGACCTCGCAGAGACCCAGTACTTC. Protein: CASSQDRDLAETQYF. This chain uses TRBV4-3 with TRBJ2-5; D is tentatively TRBD1 or TRBD2 (5 bases each). V lost 0 bases and J lost 4, with 12 bases in between. CDR1 and CDR2 from the germline V gene are LGHNA and YSLEER. The CDR3 sequence is 15 residues long.

The chain links TRBV15 to TRBJ1-1; 7 bases match TRBD1. The V gene's germline CDR1 is LNHNV and CDR2 YYDKDF (reference sequence). The CDR3 length is 14 residues. V was pared by 6 bases and J by 4 bases, with 8 bases of the junction left unmatched. The CDR3 protein is CATRATGRSTEAFF. The CDR3 bases are TGTGCCACCAGGGCGACAGGGAGGAGCACTGAAGCTTTCTTT.

CDR3 amino acids: CASSSTEMNTEAFF. The CDR3 DNA reads TGCGCCAGCAGCTCGACGGAGATGAACACTGAAGCTTTCTTT. The chain couples TRBV5-1 to TRBJ1-1, with D hard to call. Trimming pared 3 bases from V and 0 bases from J, leaving 9 bases between. There are 14 residues in the CDR3. CDR1 is SGHRS and CDR2 is YFSETQ in the germline V gene.

The chain has TRBV12-5 and TRBJ2-1; 9 bases are a match to TRBD1. The CDR3 is 17 amino acids. Unmatched junction bases numbered 13, after V lost 6 bases and J lost 4 bases. Looked up from germline, CDR1 is LGHNT and CDR2 is FRNRAP. The CDR3 loop is CASGRPGTGLGYNEQFF. The CDR3, as DNA: TGTGCTAGTGGACGTCCCGGGACAGGGCTGGGGTACAATGAGCAGTTCTTC.

The chain employs TRBV10-3 and TRBJ1-3, with D possibly being TRBD1 (5 bases). The germline V gene has CDR1 ENHRY and CDR2 SYGVKD. The CDR3 contains 13 residues. Trimming shortened V by 6 bases and J by 4 bases, and 10 bases separated the two germline ends. In DNA, the CDR3 is TGTGCCATCAGCCCGGGGGAAGGAAACACCATATATTTT. Amino acids: CAISPGEGNTIYF.

The chain combines TRBV27 with TRBJ2-7; no clear D gene. The CDR3 is 13 residues long. V was trimmed by 2 bases and J by 6 bases, leaving 11 bases between them. Germline CDR1 is MNHEY and CDR2 is SMNVEV (reference sequence). The CDR3 DNA reads TGTGCCAGCAGTTTACTTTCCGACACCGAGCAGTACTTC. Amino acids: CASSLLSDTEQYF.

V gene TRBV2 combines with J gene TRBJ2-5; the D gene could be TRBD1 or TRBD2 (5 bases each). The CDR3 extends over 13 amino acids. V was trimmed by 3 bases and J by 5 bases, leaving 10 bases between them. Germline V gene data show CDR1 as SNHLY and CDR2 as FYNNEI. CDR3 residues: CASSDLWGETQYF. DNA of the CDR3: TGTGCCAGCAGTGATTTATGGGGGGAGACCCAGTACTTC.

In DNA, the CDR3 is TGTGCCAGCACCGACGACAGGGGCCCCTACGAGCAGTACTTC. Its translation: CASTDDRGPYEQYF. The chain employs TRBV28 and TRBJ2-7; 8 nucleotides agree with TRBD1. Germline V gene sequence: CDR1 MDHEN, CDR2 SYDVKM. CDR3 length equals 14 residues. After removal of 7 bases from V and 2 bases from J, the junction contained 7 bases not matched to a gene.

V usage is TRBV28 and J usage is TRBJ2-1; D unresolved. Germline V CDR1 and CDR2: MDHEN, SYDVKM. This CDR3 has 14 residues. V lost 7 bases to trimming and J lost 1 base, with 11 bases between them. CDR3 protein: CASTPGGSYNEQFF. The CDR3 region has the DNA TGTGCCAGCACTCCGGGTGGGTCCTACAATGAGCAGTTCTTC.

V usage is TRBV14 and J usage is TRBJ2-5; D is undetermined. This CDR3 is built from 14 residues. Germline V gene sequence: CDR1 SGHDN, CDR2 FVKESK. V lost 1 base, J lost 6 bases, and 12 bases lay in between. CDR3 bases: TGTGCCAGCAGCCAAGGTACCGATAGGCAGACCCAGTACTTC. Amino acids: CASSQGTDRQTQYF.

The chain uses TRBV3-1 and TRBJ2-1, with D tentatively TRBD2 (5 bases). Germline lookup yields CDR1 LGHDT and CDR2 YNNKEL (reference sequence). The length of the CDR3 is 16 residues. V lost 4 bases, J lost 0 bases, and 13 bases lay in between. The CDR3 coding sequence is TGTGCCAGCAGCCTCCCCCGGAGGAGCTCCTACAATGAGCAGTTCTTC. Encoded protein: CASSLPRRSSYNEQFF.

This chain uses TRBV6-6 with TRBJ1-2; tentatively, D is TRBD1 (5 bases). The CDR3 has 12 residues. The germline gives CDR1 MNHNY, CDR2 SVGAGI (reference sequence). Trimming cost V 6 bases and J 7 bases, with 12 bases left between them. This chain's CDR3 is CASSSRAGGYTF. In nucleotides, the CDR3 is TGTGCCAGCAGCAGCAGGGCGGGTGGCTACACCTTC.

The rearrangement joins TRBV2 to TRBJ2-7, with D unresolved. Germline V gene sequence: CDR1 SNHLY, CDR2 FYNNEI. This CDR3 has 15 amino acids. Trimming stripped 1 base from V and 3 bases from J, with 13 bases between. The DNA for the CDR3 is TGTGCCAGCAGTGAAGGAAGACGTTTCCTCTACGAGCAGTACTTC. Translated: CASSEGRRFLYEQYF.

The rearrangement links TRBV29-1 to TRBJ1-2; no firm D call. CDR1 and CDR2 (germline): SQVTM, ANQGSEA. The V gene lost 1 base and the J gene lost 5 bases, with 8 bases spanning the gap. This CDR3 is built from 12 residues. CDR3 residues: CSVEGVGYGYTF. The CDR3, as DNA: TGCAGCGTTGAAGGGGTAGGGTATGGCTACACCTTC.

This clonotype was seen once. This sequence joins TRBV27 and TRBJ2-7; 9 bases are a match to TRBD1. The V and J ends lost 6 bases and 2 bases, in that order; junction bases with no gene match: 11. Germline V gene sequence: CDR1 MNHEY, CDR2 SMNVEV (reference sequence). This CDR3 comprises 16 residues. The CDR3 sequence is CASSSTYRDRAYEQYF. CDR3 in DNA: TGTGCCAGCAGCTCTACGTACCGGGACAGGGCCTACGAGCAGTACTTC.

The chain is built from TRBV3-1 and TRBJ2-6; D remains unclear. Trimming stripped 1 base from V and 0 bases from J, with 4 bases between. The CDR3 extends over 15 amino acids. Germline V lookup: CDR1 LGHDT, CDR2 YNNKEL (reference sequence). As DNA, the CDR3 is TGTGCCAGCAGCCAAGGAAGCTCTGGGGCCAACGTCCTGACTTTC. This gives the protein CASSQGSSGANVLTF.

This clonotype showed up just once. The V call is TRBV30, the J call TRBJ2-7; TRBD1 aligns across 8 bases. The CDR3 runs to 14 residues. With V trimmed by 2 bases and J by 6 bases, 9 bases remained unmatched. CDR1 GTSNPN and CDR2 SVGIG come from the germline V gene (reference sequence). The CDR3 here is CAWSFTGGTGEQYF. CDR3 bases: TGTGCCTGGAGTTTTACAGGGGGAACTGGCGAGCAGTACTTC.

The DNA of the CDR3 is TGTGCCAGCAGCTTAGGGACAGGGAGCTCCTACGAGCAGTACTTC. Protein sequence: CASSLGTGSSYEQYF. The chain uses TRBV7-2 and TRBJ2-7; 8 nucleotides agree with TRBD1. Per the germline V gene, CDR1 is SGHTA and CDR2 is FQGNSA. The junction had 2 bases not matched to a gene; V was cut back by 1 base and J by 0 bases. This CDR3 contains 15 residues.

The chain is built from TRBV19 and TRBJ2-1; 12 bases align to TRBD2. After removal of 1 base from V and 10 bases from J, the junction contained 5 bases not matched to a gene. CDR1 is LNHDA, CDR2 SQIVND, per germline (reference sequence). The CDR3 runs 15 residues. The CDR3 DNA is TGTGCCAGTAGTATAGCTAGCGGGGGGGCAGGGGAGCAGTTCTTC. As protein: CASSIASGGAGEQFF.

The table lists this clonotype with a count of one. The J gene is TRBJ1-1, the V gene TRBV5-1; no clear D gene. This CDR3 is built from 14 residues. CDR1 is SGHRS, CDR2 YFSETQ, per germline. V was pared by 4 bases and J by 1 base, with 11 bases between. The CDR3 sequence: CASSPSTANTEAFF. The DNA of the CDR3 is TGCGCCAGCAGCCCGTCTACAGCGAACACTGAAGCTTTCTTT.

The chain uses TRBV11-2 and TRBJ2-7; TRBD2 matches at 10 bases. V shed 4 bases, J shed 6 bases, and the junction held 9 bases outside the gene matches. Germline CDR1 and CDR2: SGHAT and FQNNGV. The length of the CDR3 is 15 residues. CDR3 nucleotide sequence: TGTGCCAGCAGCTCCGCTAGCGGGAGCCACGCCGAGCAGTACTTC. It yields the protein CASSSASGSHAEQYF.

This chain uses TRBV18 with TRBJ2-5; D assignment may be TRBD1 or TRBD2 (5 bases each). Germline assignment: CDR1 KGHSH and CDR2 LQKENI. The CDR3 is 14 residues long. Deletions cut 6 bases from V and 5 bases from J, with 16 bases between. The CDR3 loop is CASSPPGPRETQYF. CDR3 bases: TGTGCCAGCTCCCCCCCGGGACCCCGGGAGACCCAGTACTTC.

The CDR3 sequence: CASSFQGGKDSPLHF. In nucleotides, the CDR3 is TGTGCCAGCAGCTTCCAGGGGGGCAAGGATTCACCCCTCCACTTT. The V gene is TRBV7-8, the J gene TRBJ1-6; 7 nucleotides match TRBD1. Looked up from germline, CDR1 is SGHVS and CDR2 is FQNEAQ. V lost 3 bases and J lost 8; bases outside the gene matches: 7. This CDR3 has 15 residues.

The chain recombines TRBV4-1 with TRBJ1-6; D unclear. V lost 1 base, J lost 8 bases, and 6 bases lay in between. The CDR3 is made up of 13 amino acids. The germline V gene encodes CDR1 MGHRA and CDR2 YSYEKL. CDR3 sequence reads: CASSQGGYSPLHF. In DNA, the CDR3 is TGCGCCAGCAGCCAAGGCGGGTATTCACCCCTCCACTTT.